This T cell receptor beta chain was profiled in a study of shared clonotypes between healthy human individuals (dated by TCRdb to about 2020). Study-level background: A couple of women and a few men aged 18 to 49 years were included in the cohort. Per donor, leukapheresis produced somewhere between about 0.9 and 9.5 billion PBMCs. Blood TCR repertoires of roughly five healthy adults were deeply sequenced to estimate repertoire size and the extent of clonotype sharing between individuals. To increase sequencing depth and limit assay-specific biases, different laboratories used diverse techniques to prepare libraries and sequence TCR repertoires. For each donor, three plates each were used for CD4 naive and CD4 memory, two plates were used for CD8 naive, and one plate was used for CD8 memory.

General findings and caveats noted by the study authors: Based on pairwise subsampling, the degree of clonotype sharing among donors was expected to be affected by sequencing depth. Because the study included a small number of donors, the genetic and exposure-history diversity represented was limited. Around 5% of naive CD4, 3.5% of naive CD8, roughly 2.4% of memory CD4, and 0.35% to 0.4% of memory CD8 clonotypes were shared across a handful of donors. Clonotypes shared by all four sorted-subset donors showed higher generation probabilities than non-shared clonotypes. Even with the large sequencing depth, rarefaction of the sorted-subset datasets indicated that sequencing was incomplete. Sampling was restricted to blood, and TCR repertoires in tissue are likely to differ from TCR repertoires in blood. Naive subsets generally had larger estimated clonotype richness than memory subsets did.

The donors were healthy, HIV-negative adults with no recently reported acute infections or vaccinations. Every donor was a Caucasian adult living in Nashville, Tennessee, USA. CD4+ T cells were enriched by magnetic negative selection; naive cells were then positively selected on CD45RA, and the negative fraction formed the memory subset. After blood collection by leukapheresis, PBMCs were isolated using Ficoll-Histopaque density gradient centrifugation and then cryopreserved in the vapor phase of liquid nitrogen. Purity and quantity of every magnetically sorted T cell population were checked by analytical flow cytometry. Genomic DNA was isolated from each sorted fraction and quantified by UV absorbance on a Nanodrop 2000c. Using the deep immunoSEQ assay, TCR CDR3 regions were amplified from genomic DNA by multiplex PCR. For each cell subset, the extracted genomic DNA was distributed evenly across all wells of several immunoSEQ 96-well plates, and each plate served as one replicate. Each replicate PCR for sorted subsets received around 200 ng genomic DNA, equal to about 30,000 T cell genomes. The purified libraries were quantified using a Qubit 3.0 fluorometer, sized with a Bioanalyzer 2100, and then quantified again using the KAPA Library Quantification kit. Every immunoSEQ 96-well plate was sequenced on a separate single-read 150-cycle Illumina NextSeq 550 flow cell. From the authors' description of their analysis: The immunoSEQ output contained only junctional sequences without quality scores, so filtering could not match that applied to full-length reads. Sequences were annotated with PyIR, a Python wrapper for IgBLAST v1.9, and V/J genes and CDR3 were assigned using IMGT germline references. Any read was removed if the V/J assignment was weak (E-value above 1e-6), the CDR3 was missing, or the read contained stop codons, out-of-frame junctions, or ambiguous translated residues. V3J clonotypes were defined by identical inferred V gene, J gene, and CDR3 amino acid sequence. The percentage overlap between two repertoires was calculated by dividing the number of shared unique clonotypes by the size of the smaller repertoire. Repertoire richness was assessed with RTK rarefaction, the Chao1 estimator, and Recon v2.1 estimates of unobserved clonotypes. Generation probabilities were computed with OLGA for all TCRbeta clonotypes obtained by the gDNA method from four donors. What TCRdb holds here is the immuneACCESS table cut down to in-frame rearrangements. Part of the clones is not present; checked against another copy, under half of the missing clones reflect an unresolved V gene, and the others are unexplained. V, J and clone size were drawn from that table, and D and trimming were deduced from the DNA. The sample data list roughly 1,000,000 clones, and more than 75% of these were observed just once. The top ten clonotypes cover around 0.47% of the sample.

To note about this clone: Its cognate antigen has yet to be identified. Base-call qualities are not available, and no considerably larger clone is one nucleotide away.

Taken from cysteine to phenylalanine, the CDR3 has 12 residues. Just CDR3 DNA is preserved here, 36 bases in frame from base 1. The junction carries 6 bases between V and J, which are trimmed by 6 bases and 1 base respectively. The germline V gene gives CDR1 as MDHEN and CDR2 as SYDVKM. Material for sequencing was memory CD4+ T cells from PBMCs. The sample's cell subset or site label is to be understood as: CD45RA-negative fraction. The sequence derives from a man aged 18 to 35 in good health. Some clones in this sample may be carry-over from other donors' samples. The receptor chain draws on TRBV28 and TRBJ2-5; no confident D gene assignment can be made. The CDR3 region reads CASSLIQETQYF. The nucleotide sequence reads TGTGCCAGCAGCTTAATCCAAGAGACCCAGTACTTC.